The 27 T cell receptor beta chains below all came from one sample that was sequenced in a study of blood T cell repertoires in COVID-19. Here immunoSEQ multiplex PCR was the method, and the copy in TCRdb shows in-frame clones only, minus some. The sample includes 45,000 or so clones, approximately 79% of them seen just once. Sequenced: peripheral blood. The receptor set was obtained from a human donor in a cohort sampled during active COVID-19.

V and J are TRBV6-2 or TRBV6-3 and TRBJ2-7; 9 bases map to TRBD1. CDR1 and CDR2 from the germline V gene are MNHEY and SVGEGT. V was pared by 4 bases and J by 1 base, with 5 bases of the junction left unmatched. The CDR3 has 15 amino acids. CDR3 sequence: CASSSGQGTSYEQYV. Here the CDR3 DNA reads TGTGCCAGCAGTTCCGGACAGGGGACATCCTACGAGCAGTACGTC.

CDR3 amino acids: CASSDFGGTGYTF. The CDR3, as DNA: TGTGCCAGCAGTGACTTCGGGGGGACCGGCTACACCTTC. The V call is TRBV6-4, the J call TRBJ1-2, with a tentative D call TRBD1 (5 bases). V was pared by 1 base and J by 8 bases, with 11 bases between. Germline values: CDR1 MRHNA, CDR2 SNTAGT. The CDR3 has 13 amino acids.

This chain joins TRBV7-2 and TRBJ2-1, with 8 bases aligning to TRBD2. The CDR3 is made up of 15 amino acids. The ends lost 5 bases at V and 5 bases at J; junction bases unmatched: 8. CDR1 is SGHTA, CDR2 FQGNSA, per germline. The CDR3: CASSHTGGTDNEQFF. The CDR3 nucleotides are TGTGCCAGCAGCCACACGGGGGGGACGGACAATGAGCAGTTCTTC. The entire variable domain, with the rest obtained from reference TRBV7-2 and TRBJ2-1, is as follows: GAGVSQSPSNKVTEKGKDVELRCDPISGHTALYWYRQSLGQGLEFLIYFQGNSAPDKSGLPSDRFSAERTGGSVSTLTIQRTQQEDSAVYLCASSHTGGTDNEQFFGPGTRLTVL.

J is TRBJ2-5 and V is TRBV20-1; TRBD2 matches at 7 bases. Looked up from germline, CDR1 is DFQATT and CDR2 is SNEGSKA (reference sequence). The V and J ends lost 6 bases and 8 bases, in that order; junction bases with no gene match: 6. CDR3 length: 11 amino acids. The CDR3: CSARGEGTQYF. CDR3 nucleotides: TGCAGTGCCCGAGGGGAGGGCACCCAGTACTTC.

The chain carries TRBV28 and TRBJ1-6, with a weak D call TRBD1 (6 bases). CDR1 is MDHEN, CDR2 SYDVKM, per germline. V dropped 5 bases and J dropped 3 bases, with 14 bases sitting between them. The CDR3 runs 16 residues. The CDR3 DNA is TGTGCCAGCAGTGGACCCGGGACAAACTATAATTCACCCCTCCACTTT. Its protein product is CASSGPGTNYNSPLHF.

The rearrangement uses TRBV11-2 and TRBJ1-6; a weak D match, TRBD1 (6 bases). The germline V gene has CDR1 SGHAT and CDR2 FQNNGV. This CDR3 has 15 amino acids. With 6 bases removed from V and 8 bases from J, the gap between germline ends came to 17 bases. The CDR3, as DNA: TGTGCCAGCAGTTTCTCCAGGGGACCGGATTCACCCCTCCACTTT. Translating it yields CASSFSRGPDSPLHF.

The J gene is TRBJ1-1, the V gene TRBV27; D is uncertain. Germline loops: CDR1 MNHEY, CDR2 SMNVEV (reference sequence). V was clipped by 0 bases and J by 0 bases, with 5 bases between them. The CDR3 has 14 residues. In DNA, the CDR3 is TGTGCCAGCAGTTTATCCGGGTTGAACACTGAAGCTTTCTTT. This encodes CASSLSGLNTEAFF.

This chain joins TRBV28 and TRBJ1-5; no clear D gene. The germline V gene encodes CDR1 MDHEN and CDR2 SYDVKM. The CDR3 totals 12 residues. Trimming took 3 bases from V and 6 from J, leaving 6 bases between them. In DNA form, the CDR3 reads TGTGCCAGCAGTTTCCACGGTCAGCCCCAGCATTTT. Protein product: CASSFHGQPQHF.

CDR3 in DNA: TGTGCCAGCAGCAAGTTAGCGGGGGGGAGCTCCTACAATGAGCAGTTCTTC. Translated: CASSKLAGGSSYNEQFF. The gene calls are TRBV3-1 (or the pseudogene TRBV3-2) and TRBJ2-1; TRBD2 matches at 11 bases. Per the germline V gene, CDR1 is LGHDT and CDR2 is YNNKEL (reference sequence). The CDR3 loop spans 17 amino acids. V lost 5 bases, J lost 0 bases, and 6 bases stayed unmatched.

This clone was found once. V usage is TRBV5-1 and J usage is TRBJ2-2, with TRBD2 matching over 12 bases. There are 16 residues in the CDR3. V was pared by 0 bases and J by 7 bases, with 4 bases of the junction left unmatched. The germline gives CDR1 SGHRS, CDR2 YFSETQ. The CDR3 protein is CASSLETSGGIGELFF. In nucleotides, the CDR3 is TGCGCCAGCAGCTTGGAGACTAGCGGGGGTATCGGGGAGCTGTTTTTT.

CDR3 DNA: TGTGCCAGCAGTTACGGACAGGGGGCAGCGCAGTACTTC. Translated, it gives CASSYGQGAAQYF. This chain connects TRBV6-2 or TRBV6-3 to TRBJ2-7, with TRBD1 matching 11 bases. This CDR3 is 13 amino acids long. The V gene's germline CDR1 is MNHEY and CDR2 SVGEGT. Trimming at V came to 2 bases and at J to 9 bases, leaving 3 bases not matched to a gene.

The chain carries TRBV12-3 or TRBV12-4 and TRBJ2-1; perhaps TRBD2 as D (6 bases). Trimming took off 3 bases at V and 8 bases at J, with 11 bases between the two ends. The CDR3 extends over 13 amino acids. The CDR3 spells CASSFYTGDEQFF. The CDR3 DNA reads as TGTGCCAGCAGTTTCTACACGGGGGATGAGCAGTTCTTC.

This chain joins TRBV2 and TRBJ1-5, with D hard to call. This CDR3 comprises 14 residues. The V end was cut by 2 bases, the J end by 4 bases, with 9 bases between. Per germline, CDR1 SNHLY and CDR2 FYNNEI. The DNA of the CDR3 is TGTGCCAGCAGTGAATCGGGTGGGAATCAGCCCCAGCATTTT. Translation gives CASSESGGNQPQHF.

This clone was recorded only once. This chain links TRBV6-5 with TRBJ1-1; D unclear. The ends were cut back, 6 bases at V and 0 bases at J, with 5 bases in the middle. CDR1 is MNHEY and CDR2 is SVGAGI in the germline V gene. This CDR3 comprises 12 residues. Written as DNA, the CDR3 is TGTGCCAGCAGATCAGTGAACACTGAAGCTTTCTTT. As protein: CASRSVNTEAFF.

By its share, this clone is large. The chain uses TRBV21-1 and TRBJ2-3; TRBD1 is the table's D call, not checked against the DNA. TRBV21-1 is shown as a pseudogene. The CDR3 runs to 17 residues. The chain's CDR3 is CASSKELGQLRTDTQYF. The CDR3 nucleotides read TGTGCCAGCAGCAAAGAGCTCGGACAGCTTCGCACAGATACGCAGTATTTT.

CDR3 nucleotides: TGTGCCAGTGCGACAGGGACTAACTATGGCTACACCTTC. Its translation: CASATGTNYGYTF. The chain employs TRBV6-5 and TRBJ1-2, with 7 bases lining up with TRBD1. The J segment lost 0 bases and the V segment lost 9 bases, leaving 4 bases of the junction unmatched. Germline V lookup: CDR1 MNHEY, CDR2 SVGAGI. The length of the CDR3 is 13 residues.

The V gene is TRBV5-1, the J gene TRBJ2-2; D is perhaps TRBD1 (5 bases). This CDR3 is 17 amino acids long. The V end lost 0 bases, the J end lost 4 bases, and 16 bases lay between the germline ends. Per the germline V gene, CDR1 is SGHRS and CDR2 is YFSETQ. CDR3 residues: CASSLGLAGKVTGELFF. The CDR3 nucleotides read TGCGCCAGCAGCTTGGGGCTGGCAGGGAAGGTCACCGGGGAGCTGTTTTTT.

The V and J genes are TRBV2 and TRBJ2-7; possibly TRBD2 for D (7 bases). This CDR3 spans 16 amino acids. Trimming cost V 7 bases and J 5 bases, with 24 bases left between them. In germline, CDR1 is SNHLY, CDR2 FYNNEI. Here the CDR3 DNA reads TGTGCCAGCAAGGGTTTTGTGGGGGGGGCCCGCGACGAGCAGTACTTC. Its translation: CASKGFVGGARDEQYF.

This clone was picked up one time. The J gene is TRBJ1-5, the V gene TRBV4-1; D uncertain. Germline V CDR1 and CDR2: MGHRA, YSYEKL. Trimming removed 1 base from V and 5 bases from J, with 12 bases in between. This CDR3 has 15 amino acids. CDR3 coding DNA: TGCGCCAGCAGCCAAGTGATGGGGAGCTATCAGCCCCAGCATTTT. Its translation: CASSQVMGSYQPQHF.

The V gene is TRBV5-1, the J gene TRBJ2-5; D is unclear. Trimming removed 0 bases at V and 5 bases at J, with 14 bases between. Germline V gives CDR1 SGHRS, CDR2 YFSETQ. The CDR3 is 15 amino acids. Here the CDR3 reads CASSLDRPSPETQYF. CDR3 nucleotides: TGCGCCAGCAGCTTGGACAGACCCTCTCCGGAGACCCAGTACTTC. Filled out from reference TRBV5-1 and TRBJ2-5, the complete variable domain reads KAGVTQTPRYLIKTRGQQVTLSCSPISGHRSVSWYQQTPGQGLQFLFEYFSETQRNKGNFPGRFSGRQFSNSRSEMNVSTLELGDSALYLCASSLDRPSPETQYFGPGTRLLVL.

This chain uses TRBV5-1 with TRBJ1-2, with TRBD1 matching 9 bases. In germline, CDR1 is SGHRS, CDR2 YFSETQ. The CDR3 loop spans 17 amino acids. The J segment lost 5 bases and the V segment lost 2 bases, leaving 13 bases of the junction unmatched. The CDR3 loop reads CASSFSGTGSSNYGYTF. The CDR3, as DNA: TGCGCCAGCAGCTTCTCCGGGACAGGGTCCTCGAATTATGGCTACACCTTC.

This rearrangement joins TRBV6-5 to TRBJ1-1, with 7 bases that match TRBD1. Germline V gene lookup returns CDR1 MNHEY and CDR2 SVGAGI. This CDR3 region has 15 residues. V was clipped by 5 bases and J by 1 base; unmatched bases: 7. The CDR3 DNA sequence: TGTGCCAGCAGTACTCCCGACAGGGAGAACACTGAAGCTTTCTTT. Translated, it gives CASSTPDRENTEAFF.

The DNA of the CDR3 is TGTGCCAGCTCACCAACTACTGGCACCGGGGAGCTGTTTTTT. Protein sequence: CASSPTTGTGELFF. The chain has TRBV18 and TRBJ2-2; D is ambiguous. Germline CDR1 KGHSH, CDR2 LQKENI. Trimming cost V 2 bases and J 4 bases, with 8 bases left between them. There are 14 residues in the CDR3.

This clone is classed as medium-sized. V gene TRBV27 combines with J gene TRBJ1-1; no definite D call. The germline V and J ends were trimmed by 2 bases and 4 bases, with 11 bases remaining between them. The length of the CDR3 is 14 residues. CDR1 is MNHEY and CDR2 is SMNVEV in the germline V gene (reference sequence). CDR3 nucleotide sequence: TGTGCCAGCAGTTTAGGCATGGGGAGCACTGAAGCTTTCTTT. This translates into CASSLGMGSTEAFF.

The chain has TRBV3-1 (or the pseudogene TRBV3-2) and TRBJ1-5, with 7 nucleotides matching TRBD1. Germline V gene sequence: CDR1 LGHDT, CDR2 YNNKEL (reference sequence). This CDR3 is built from 14 residues. Germline trimming cut 2 bases from V and 6 bases from J; bases unmatched to any gene: 4. This chain's CDR3 is CASSQRTGGQPQHF. DNA for the CDR3: TGTGCCAGCAGCCAACGGACAGGCGGTCAGCCCCAGCATTTT.

V gene TRBV19 combines with J gene TRBJ2-1; 13 bases are a match to TRBD2. The CDR3 loop spans 15 amino acids. CDR1 is LNHDA and CDR2 is SQIVND in the germline V gene (reference sequence). The V segment lost 5 bases and the J segment 8 bases; nucleotides outside the gene matches: 6. The CDR3 here is CASSSTSGGADEQFF. CDR3 sequence (DNA): TGTGCCAGTAGTTCCACTAGCGGGGGGGCGGATGAGCAGTTCTTC.

V usage is TRBV3-1 (or the pseudogene TRBV3-2) and J usage is TRBJ2-5; 8 nucleotides line up with TRBD2. Germline loops: CDR1 LGHDT, CDR2 YNNKEL (reference sequence). This CDR3 region has 16 residues. V trimming: 0 bases; J trimming: 3 bases; junction bases outside the gene matches: 6. Written as DNA, the CDR3 is TGTGCCAGCAGCCAAGATAATTGGGGACTAGAAGAGACCCAGTACTTC. Protein: CASSQDNWGLEETQYF.